Listed here are 25 T cell receptor beta chains from one sample, sequenced in a study of blood T cell repertoires in COVID-19. Here immunoSEQ multiplex PCR was the method, and the copy in TCRdb shows in-frame clones only, minus some. The sample includes approximately 53,000 clones, roughly nine tenths seen only once; the top ten take around 27%. The material sequenced was peripheral blood. These receptors all come from a human donor in a cohort sampled during active COVID-19.

The chain has TRBV6-5 and TRBJ2-7; TRBD1 is a possible D gene (6 bases). V was trimmed by 5 bases and J by 6 bases, leaving 14 bases between them. The CDR3 has 13 residues. Germline CDR1 is MNHEY and CDR2 is SVGAGI. DNA of the CDR3: TGTGCCAGCAGTCTGGGACACTGGGCCGAGCAGTACTTC. Its protein is CASSLGHWAEQYF.

In nucleotides, the CDR3 is TGTGCCACCAGCAGAGAGGGACAGGGTGTCGGTCAGCCCCAGCATTTT. Translated: CATSREGQGVGQPQHF. The chain links TRBV15 to TRBJ1-5; 9 bases line up with TRBD1. CDR1 and CDR2 from the germline V gene are LNHNV and YYDKDF (reference sequence). This CDR3 region has 16 residues. With 0 bases clipped from V and 6 bases from J, the junction kept 6 bases outside the gene matches.

The J gene is TRBJ2-2, the V gene TRBV6-5; D ambiguous. Trimming removed 5 bases from V and 4 bases from J, with 8 bases in between. The CDR3 extends over 13 amino acids. CDR1 and CDR2 from the germline V gene are MNHEY and SVGAGI. For the CDR3, the DNA is TGTGCCAGCAGTCCGGTGTCCACCGGGGAGCTGTTTTTT. This codes for CASSPVSTGELFF.

The V gene is TRBV7-2, the J gene TRBJ2-2; D is uncertain. There are 15 residues in the CDR3. Deletions cut 6 bases from V and 2 bases from J, with 13 bases between. CDR1 is SGHTA, CDR2 FQGNSA, per germline. CDR3 residues: CASSPYLVNTGELFF. The CDR3 DNA reads TGTGCCAGCAGTCCCTACTTGGTAAACACCGGGGAGCTGTTTTTT.

This sequence joins TRBV7-9 and TRBJ2-2; TRBD2 is a possible D gene (6 bases). V lost 2 bases, J lost 4 bases, and 8 bases lay in between. The CDR3 length is 14 residues. Germline assignment: CDR1 SEHNR and CDR2 FQNEAQ (reference sequence). CDR3 nucleotide sequence: TGTGCCAGCAGCTTATGGGGGGTCACCGGGGAGCTGTTTTTT. Encoded protein: CASSLWGVTGELFF.

The V and J genes are TRBV21-1 and TRBJ2-3; TRBD1, the table's D call, was not compared with the DNA. TRBV21-1 is shown as a pseudogene. The length of the CDR3 is 17 residues. As DNA, the CDR3 is TGTGCCAGCAGCCAAGTGGCATCAAAGTTGTTCACAGATACGCAGTATTTT. Amino acids: CASSQVASKLFTDTQYF.

The gene calls are TRBV21-1 and TRBJ1-4; whether TRBD1, the table's D call, matches the DNA was not checked. TRBV21-1 is assigned pseudogene status. The CDR3 sequence is 18 residues long. This CDR3 is CASSKGKEDSPTNEKLFF. In nucleotides, the CDR3 is TGTGCCAGCAGCAAAGGAAAGGAGGACAGCCCAACTAATGAAAAACTGTTTTTT.

This clone is medium-sized. This sequence joins TRBV2 and TRBJ2-1; D possibly corresponds to TRBD2 (6 bases). The CDR3 contains 15 residues. The germline V gene has CDR1 SNHLY and CDR2 FYNNEI. Between the trimmed V and J ends, which lost 5 bases and 2 bases, there was a span of 13 bases. The CDR3 region is CASSRAGSAYNEQFF. CDR3 DNA sequence: TGTGCCAGCAGTCGGGCGGGATCTGCCTACAATGAGCAGTTCTTC. Full variable domain (rest looked up from reference TRBV2 and TRBJ2-1): EPEVTQTPSHQVTQMGQEVILRCVPISNHLYFYWYRQILGQKVEFLVSFYNNEISEKSEIFDDQFSVERPDGSNFTLKIRSTKLEDSAMYFCASSRAGSAYNEQFFGPGTRLTVL.

The chain combines TRBV28 with TRBJ1-5; D call uncertain. Germline loops: CDR1 MDHEN, CDR2 SYDVKM. With 2 bases removed from V and 4 bases from J, the gap between germline ends came to 9 bases. The CDR3 extends over 14 amino acids. The CDR3: CASSLPRINQPQHF. In nucleotides, the CDR3 is TGTGCCAGCAGTTTACCGAGGATAAATCAGCCCCAGCATTTT.

The genes are TRBV18 and TRBJ2-3; 9 positions match TRBD2. The CDR3 length is 15 residues. Germline V gene data show CDR1 as KGHSH and CDR2 as LQKENI. The ends lost 5 bases at V and 5 bases at J; junction bases unmatched: 8. The CDR3 here is CASSSAGGPGDTQYF. The CDR3 DNA reads TGTGCCAGCTCATCCGCGGGAGGGCCAGGAGATACGCAGTATTTT. Full variable domain (missing parts from reference TRBV18 and TRBJ2-3): NAGVMQNPRHLVRRRGQEARLRCSPMKGHSHVYWYRQLPEEGLKFMVYLQKENIIDESGMPKERFSAEFPKEGPSILRIQQVVRGDSAAYFCASSSAGGPGDTQYFGPGTRLTVL.

The chain couples TRBV28 to TRBJ1-5; TRBD1 agrees at 11 bases. V dropped 4 bases and J dropped 6; count of bases not matched to a gene: 8. The germline V gene encodes CDR1 MDHEN and CDR2 SYDVKM. The CDR3 sequence is 16 residues long. The CDR3 sequence is CASSSGTGGRSQPQHF. For the CDR3, the DNA is TGTGCCAGCAGTTCGGGGACAGGGGGAAGGAGTCAGCCCCAGCATTTT.

This chain links TRBV4-3 with TRBJ2-5; 10 nucleotides align to TRBD2. The CDR3 loop spans 15 amino acids. CDR1 LGHNA and CDR2 YSLEER come from the germline V gene. The trim removed 0 bases at V and 5 bases at J, leaving 3 bases unmatched. The CDR3 protein is CASSQDTSGAETQYF. For the CDR3, the DNA is TGCGCCAGCAGCCAAGATACTAGCGGGGCGGAGACCCAGTACTTC.

This clone was seen only a few times. This chain connects TRBV2 to TRBJ2-2; TRBD1 matches 9 bases. The CDR3 consists of 14 residues. V was clipped by 9 bases and J by 8 bases; unmatched bases: 10. Germline V lookup: CDR1 SNHLY, CDR2 FYNNEI. The CDR3 bases are TGTGCCAGTTGCCGGGACAGGGAGGTGGGGGAGCTGTTTTTT. It specifies CASCRDREVGELFF. The variable domain in full, with the rest retrieved from reference TRBV2 and TRBJ2-2, is EPEVTQTPSHQVTQMGQEVILRCVPISNHLYFYWYRQILGQKVEFLVSFYNNEISEKSEIFDDQFSVERPDGSNFTLKIRSTKLEDSAMYFCASCRDREVGELFFGEGSRLTVL.

In nucleotides, the CDR3 is TGTGCCAGCAGTTTAAGAGGAGCGGGATTAAACATTCAGTACTTC. Residues: CASSLRGAGLNIQYF. This chain links TRBV28 with TRBJ2-4; 7 nucleotides agree with TRBD2. Losses at the gene ends were 2 bases for V and 6 bases for J; bases not matched to a gene: 7. The V gene's germline CDR1 is MDHEN and CDR2 SYDVKM. CDR3 length equals 15 residues.

The chain is built from TRBV27 and TRBJ2-2; 15 nucleotides line up with TRBD2. The CDR3 is made up of 17 amino acids. In germline, CDR1 is MNHEY, CDR2 SMNVEV (reference sequence). The ends lost 6 bases at V and 5 bases at J; junction bases unmatched: 7. CDR3: CASSRTSGGAGTGELFF. The CDR3 coding sequence is TGTGCCAGCAGCCGGACTAGCGGGGGGGCGGGTACCGGGGAGCTGTTTTTT.

V is TRBV30 and J is TRBJ2-3; 9 nucleotides line up with TRBD2. Germline CDR1 and CDR2: GTSNPN and SVGIG (reference sequence). The CDR3 extends over 20 amino acids. V trimming: 2 bases; J trimming: 0 bases; junction bases outside the gene matches: 18. In DNA, the CDR3 is TGTGCCTGGAGTCCCGGGGCAGCGGGGGGTAGCGGGGCAAGCACAGATACGCAGTATTTT. Translated: CAWSPGAAGGSGASTDTQYF.

The gene calls are TRBV5-4 and TRBJ2-7, with D maybe TRBD1 (6 bases). The CDR3 has 14 amino acids. Trimming removed 0 bases from V and 4 bases from J, with 11 bases in between. Germline V lookup: CDR1 SGHNT, CDR2 YYREEE (reference sequence). CDR3 region: CASSLEQGRYEQYF. For the CDR3, the DNA is TGTGCCAGCAGCTTGGAACAGGGTCGGTACGAGCAGTACTTC.

The chain employs TRBV30 and TRBJ2-3, with TRBD2 identical over 9 bases. CDR3 size: 19 residues. V lost 3 bases to trimming and J lost 0 bases; unmatched junction nucleotides: 16. Germline CDR1 and CDR2: GTSNPN and SVGIG (reference sequence). The CDR3 is CAWRASGLAGVTSTDTQYF. CDR3 coding DNA: TGTGCCTGGAGAGCTTCGGGACTAGCAGGAGTTACTAGCACAGATACGCAGTATTTT.

This chain connects TRBV11-2 to TRBJ2-5; 7 positions match TRBD1. Germline CDR1 reads SGHAT; CDR2 reads FQNNGV. This CDR3 region has 16 residues. V was pared by 5 bases and J by 5 bases, with 14 bases of the junction left unmatched. The CDR3, as DNA: TGTGCCAGCAGCCCAGGGGGACGACAGGGCGACGAGACCCAGTACTTC. This translates into CASSPGGRQGDETQYF.

The chain employs TRBV18 and TRBJ2-1; TRBD2 might be the D (6 bases). The CDR3 is 13 residues long. The V end was cut by 3 bases, the J end by 9 bases, with 12 bases between. Germline CDR1 is KGHSH and CDR2 is LQKENI. The CDR3 sequence is CASSPTLGGEQFF. CDR3 DNA: TGTGCCAGCTCACCTACGTTGGGGGGTGAGCAGTTCTTC. Drawing the rest from reference TRBV18 and TRBJ2-1, the complete variable domain is NAGVMQNPRHLVRRRGQEARLRCSPMKGHSHVYWYRQLPEEGLKFMVYLQKENIIDESGMPKERFSAEFPKEGPSILRIQQVVRGDSAAYFCASSPTLGGEQFFGPGTRLTVL.

V usage is TRBV11-3 and J usage is TRBJ2-2, with a weak D call TRBD2 (7 bases). The germline gives CDR1 SGHNT, CDR2 YENEEA. The V end was cut by 5 bases, the J end by 1 base, with 11 bases between. CDR3 length equals 15 residues. In DNA, the CDR3 is TGTGCCAGCAGCGCCGGGGGGCGGAACACCGGGGAGCTGTTTTTT. This gives the protein CASSAGGRNTGELFF.

This clone appeared a few times. The chain combines TRBV15 with TRBJ2-5; tentative D call: TRBD1 (6 bases). Trimming cost V 0 bases and J 6 bases, with 8 bases left between them. CDR3 length equals 13 residues. Per germline, CDR1 LNHNV and CDR2 YYDKDF (reference sequence). The CDR3 DNA is TGTGCCACCAGCAGAGAACAGGGACAGACCCAGTACTTC. This gives the protein CATSREQGQTQYF.

The chain couples TRBV15 to TRBJ2-6, with D possibly matching TRBD2 (6 bases). Germline V CDR1 and CDR2: LNHNV, YYDKDF (reference sequence). The V gene lost 1 base and the J gene lost 0 bases, with 7 bases spanning the gap. The CDR3 extends over 16 amino acids. CDR3 amino acids: CATSRVGGSGANVLTF. The CDR3 coding sequence is TGTGCCACCAGCAGAGTCGGGGGCTCTGGGGCCAACGTCCTGACTTTC.

This clone was counted once. The chain combines TRBV24-1 with TRBJ2-2; 9 bases agree with TRBD1. The trim removed 9 bases at V and 4 bases at J, leaving 5 bases unmatched. The V gene's germline CDR1 is KGHDR and CDR2 SFDVKD. This CDR3 has 14 residues. The CDR3 coding sequence is TGTGCCACCTCCGGGACAGGGAGCACCGGGGAGCTGTTTTTT. This codes for CATSGTGSTGELFF.

This rearrangement joins TRBV9 to TRBJ2-3; 7 bases map to TRBD2. The germline V gene has CDR1 SGDLS and CDR2 YYNGEE. J lost 5 bases, V lost 4 bases, and 13 bases had no gene match. The CDR3 length is 16 residues. Written as DNA, the CDR3 is TGTGCCAGCAGCCGCCCCCCCGCGGCGGGAGAAGATACGCAGTATTTT. Translated, it gives CASSRPPAAGEDTQYF.